This section outlines one T cell receptor beta chain sequence together with its context. What it recognizes is unknown. Sequenced by immunoSEQ multiplex PCR; TCRdb stores in-frame clones only, minus some. The sample holds 20,000 to 25,000 clones, 80% to 90% seen once. This sample stems from a study of T cells in tuberculosis. Whole-study findings and limits: The TCR-beta difference was not significant; alpha differences partly reflected length.

V was clipped by 7 bases and J by 10 bases, with 27 bases between them. The germline CDR1 and CDR2 sequences are SGHAT and FQNNGV. CDR3 length: 16 residues. Material: PBMCs. The sequence was obtained from a donor between 10 and 29 years old with latent tuberculosis or without tuberculosis infection. The genes are TRBV11-2 and TRBJ2-3; a weak D match, TRBD2 (6 bases). Here the CDR3 DNA reads TGTGCCAGCACCGCAAATAGCGGAGGAACCAGGACATCGCAGTATTTT. Protein sequence: CASTANSGGTRTSQYF.